The 20 T cell receptor beta chains below come from one sample, sequenced in a study of blood T cell repertoires in COVID-19. Sequencing used immunoSEQ multiplex PCR; TCRdb keeps in-frame clones, though not all of them. The sample shows a few hundred thousand clones, around 85% of them seen only once. The sample consisted of peripheral blood. The receptor source for this set is a woman aged 70-85 years with acute or convalescent COVID-19.

This rearrangement joins TRBV5-1 to TRBJ2-7, with a tentative D call TRBD1 (6 bases). This CDR3 has 15 residues. Per the germline V gene, CDR1 is SGHRS and CDR2 is YFSETQ. Trimming took off 0 bases at V and 1 base at J, with 11 bases between the two ends. CDR3 in amino acids: CASSLAPDSSYEQYF. CDR3 bases: TGCGCCAGCAGCTTGGCCCCGGACAGTTCCTACGAGCAGTACTTC.

DNA of the CDR3: TGTGCCAGCAGTTACGGACAGGGAGGAGGCTACACCTTC. Protein sequence: CASSYGQGGGYTF. The J gene is TRBJ1-2, the V gene TRBV6-5; 8 bases match TRBD1. From germline, CDR1 is MNHEY and CDR2 SVGAGI. The CDR3 is made up of 13 amino acids. Trimming removed 2 bases from V and 8 bases from J; junction bases left unmatched: 4.

This chain's CDR3 is CASSLDHEAFF. CDR3 sequence (DNA): TGTGCCAGCAGCTTAGATCATGAGGCTTTCTTT. The V call is TRBV11-2, the J call TRBJ1-1, with unresolved D. The V gene's germline CDR1 is SGHAT and CDR2 FQNNGV. CDR3 length: 11 amino acids. V was clipped by 0 bases and J by 11 bases, with 7 bases between them.

The chain links TRBV7-9 to TRBJ1-5, with D uncertain. Per the germline V gene, CDR1 is SEHNR and CDR2 is FQNEAQ (reference sequence). Trimming cost V 1 base and J 8 bases, with 9 bases left between them. This CDR3 comprises 13 residues. The CDR3 DNA follows: TGTGCCAGCAGCTTAGGTCTAGTGGAGCCCCAGCATTTT. It specifies CASSLGLVEPQHF.

V is TRBV14 and J is TRBJ2-3; perhaps TRBD1 as D (6 bases). The germline gives CDR1 SGHDN, CDR2 FVKESK. The CDR3 is 14 residues long. The V and J ends lost 4 bases and 1 base respectively, with 9 bases between them. In nucleotides, the CDR3 is TGTGCCAGCAGCCCGGGACACCGCACAGATACGCAGTATTTT. It is translated as CASSPGHRTDTQYF.

The V gene is TRBV3-1 (or the pseudogene TRBV3-2), the J gene TRBJ1-2; D is uncertain. This CDR3 region has 14 residues. CDR1 is LGHDT and CDR2 is YNNKEL in the germline V gene (reference sequence). Trimming cost V 0 bases and J 6 bases, with 11 bases left between them. This CDR3 reads CASSQDTAVDGYTF. The DNA for the CDR3 is TGTGCCAGCAGCCAAGATACAGCCGTGGATGGCTACACCTTC.

The chain carries TRBV4-1 and TRBJ2-5; the match to TRBD2 covers 10 bases. CDR1 is MGHRA, CDR2 YSYEKL, per germline. CDR3 length: 16 residues. Germline trimming cut 4 bases from V and 5 bases from J; bases unmatched to any gene: 10. The CDR3 here is CASSPRSGGVWETQYF. CDR3 bases: TGCGCCAGCAGCCCACGGAGCGGGGGGGTCTGGGAGACCCAGTACTTC.

The chain has TRBV29-1 and TRBJ1-1; weak D call: TRBD1 (6 bases). Per germline, CDR1 SQVTM and CDR2 ANQGSEA. The V and J ends lost 6 bases and 3 bases respectively, with 14 bases between them. This CDR3 region has 13 residues. The CDR3 sequence is CSVKQGTDTEAFF. As DNA, the CDR3 is TGCAGCGTCAAACAGGGTACAGACACTGAAGCTTTCTTT.

The CDR3 spells CASSFRGSIYEQYF. In nucleotides, the CDR3 is TGTGCCAGCAGCTTCCGGGGGAGCATCTACGAGCAGTACTTC. The V call is TRBV7-9, the J call TRBJ2-7; D might be TRBD2 (6 bases). The CDR3 runs to 14 residues. Deletions cut 3 bases from V and 3 bases from J, with 12 bases between. Germline V CDR1 and CDR2: SEHNR, FQNEAQ (reference sequence).

A single count supports this clone. The J gene is TRBJ1-3, the V gene TRBV2; no reliable D call. CDR1 and CDR2 (germline): SNHLY, FYNNEI. Trimming pared 3 bases from V and 0 bases from J, leaving 12 bases between. CDR3 length equals 16 residues. The CDR3 region has the DNA TGTGCCAGCAGTGAGATCCGGGGTACCTCTGGAAACACCATATATTTT. Its protein is CASSEIRGTSGNTIYF.

This rearrangement joins TRBV15 to TRBJ1-3, with D unresolved. Trimming shortened V by 1 base and J by 0 bases, and 7 bases separated the two germline ends. Germline assignment: CDR1 LNHNV and CDR2 YYDKDF (reference sequence). This CDR3 has 15 amino acids. The CDR3 DNA reads as TGTGCCACCAGCAGAGGAGGGATCTCTGGAAACACCATATATTTT. It encodes CATSRGGISGNTIYF. The full variable domain, its missing parts supplied by reference TRBV15 and TRBJ1-3, is DAMVIQNPRYQVTQFGKPVTLSCSQTLNHNVMYWYQQKSSQAPKLLFHYYDKDFNNEADTPDNFQSRRPNTSFCFLDIRSPGLGDTAMYLCATSRGGISGNTIYFGEGSWLTVV.

This chain joins TRBV30 and TRBJ1-6; possible D gene TRBD1, 5 bases. Germline V gene sequence: CDR1 GTSNPN, CDR2 SVGIG (reference sequence). V was clipped by 0 bases and J by 13 bases, with 13 bases between them. There are 13 residues in the CDR3. Written as DNA, the CDR3 is TGTGCCTGGAGTGTACAGGACCTCCAGCCCCTCCACTTT. Protein sequence: CAWSVQDLQPLHF.

This clone came up once. V usage is TRBV4-1 and J usage is TRBJ1-5; a weak D match, TRBD1 (5 bases). This CDR3 comprises 15 residues. The germline V gene encodes CDR1 MGHRA and CDR2 YSYEKL. Trimming took off 4 bases at V and 4 bases at J, with 14 bases between the two ends. The CDR3 protein is CASSLSDTPNQPQHF. The CDR3 DNA reads as TGCGCCAGCAGCCTGTCGGACACTCCGAATCAGCCCCAGCATTTT.

The genes are TRBV9 and TRBJ1-1; 7 nucleotides match TRBD1. The CDR3 is 15 amino acids. CDR1 is SGDLS, CDR2 YYNGEE, per germline. Germline trimming cut 2 bases from V and 0 bases from J; bases unmatched to any gene: 4. The CDR3 here is CASSVEGAMNTEAFF. CDR3 in DNA: TGTGCCAGCAGCGTCGAGGGGGCAATGAACACTGAAGCTTTCTTT.

A word on this clone: Other DNA variants within this sample encode the same CDR3. The V gene is TRBV5-1, the J gene TRBJ2-2, with 13 bases aligning to TRBD2. V was clipped by 7 bases and J by 3 bases; unmatched bases: 3. The CDR3 spans 15 residues. Germline V gene lookup returns CDR1 SGHRS and CDR2 YFSETQ. The CDR3 bases are TGCGCCAGCGGACTAGCGGGGGCCGACACCGGGGAGCTGTTTTTT. Protein: CASGLAGADTGELFF.

The chain uses TRBV6-5 and TRBJ2-5; TRBD2 aligns across 7 bases. Germline V gives CDR1 MNHEY, CDR2 SVGAGI. The CDR3 length is 12 residues. The junction had 8 bases not matched to a gene; V was cut back by 11 bases and J by 5 bases. The CDR3 DNA reads as TGTGCCGTTCGACTAGCAGGCGAGACCCAGTACTTC. Its protein is CAVRLAGETQYF.

The chain has TRBV25-1 and TRBJ1-1; 8 bases fit TRBD1. The V gene end was trimmed by 5 bases and the J gene end by 4 bases; junction bases not matched to a gene: 6. The germline gives CDR1 MGHDK, CDR2 SYGVNS. This CDR3 spans 14 amino acids. CDR3 loop: CASSTGQGITEAFF. CDR3 bases: TGTGCCAGCAGTACAGGACAGGGAATCACTGAAGCTTTCTTT.

The rearrangement uses TRBV10-1 and TRBJ1-1, with 9 bases that match TRBD1. V gave up 5 bases and J gave up 4 bases; unmatched junction bases: 5. The CDR3 is 14 residues long. Germline assignment: CDR1 WNHNN and CDR2 SYGVQD (reference sequence). CDR3 in amino acids: CASSPRDRATEAFF. CDR3 in DNA: TGCGCCAGCAGTCCCCGGGACAGGGCCACTGAAGCTTTCTTT.

The chain uses TRBV14 and TRBJ2-1; TRBD1 matches 9 bases. CDR3 length: 16 residues. The V gene end was trimmed by 1 base and the J gene end by 3 bases; junction bases not matched to a gene: 4. The germline V gene encodes CDR1 SGHDN and CDR2 FVKESK. The CDR3 spells CASSQGGTGYYNEQFF. In nucleotides, the CDR3 is TGTGCCAGCAGCCAAGGGGGGACAGGGTACTACAATGAGCAGTTCTTC. Looking up the rest from reference TRBV14 and TRBJ2-1 gives the full variable domain: EAGVTQFPSHSVIEKGQTVTLRCDPISGHDNLYWYRRVMGKEIKFLLHFVKESKQDESGMPNNRFLAERTGGTYSTLKVQPAELEDSGVYFCASSQGGTGYYNEQFFGPGTRLTVL.

J is TRBJ2-7 and V is TRBV3-1 (or the pseudogene TRBV3-2); D call uncertain. CDR3 length: 12 amino acids. Trimming removed 1 base from V and 4 bases from J, with 5 bases in between. Germline CDR1 and CDR2: LGHDT and YNNKEL (reference sequence). CDR3 DNA: TGTGCCAGCAGCCAAGGCACTTACGAGCAGTACTTC. Translation: CASSQGTYEQYF.